A single sample gave rise to the 26 T cell receptor beta chains below, sequenced in a study of T cell responses to AZD1222 COVID-19 vaccine. Sequencing was performed with immunoSEQ multiplex PCR; in TCRdb, only in-frame clones are kept and a portion is missing. The sample consists of approximately 160,000 clones, about nine tenths of them appearing once. Sequenced here: peripheral blood, sampled on day 0 of MenACWY control vaccination. The receptors were gathered from an adult in good health.

This chain connects TRBV29-1 to TRBJ2-7; D gene ambiguous. The V end was cut by 4 bases, the J end by 1 base, with 8 bases between. This CDR3 region has 12 residues. CDR1 and CDR2 (germline): SQVTM, ANQGSEA. CDR3 DNA sequence: TGCAGCGTTGCCACGGCTTCCTACGAGCAGTACTTC. This encodes CSVATASYEQYF.

V and J are TRBV28 and TRBJ2-1; possibly TRBD1 or TRBD2 for D (6 bases each). V was pared by 5 bases and J by 7 bases, with 21 bases between. Germline V gene data show CDR1 as MDHEN and CDR2 as SYDVKM. This CDR3 comprises 16 residues. The CDR3 is CASSPGWGALVNEQFF. CDR3 DNA: TGTGCCAGCAGTCCCGGGTGGGGGGCGTTAGTGAATGAGCAGTTCTTC.

CDR3 nucleotides: TGTGCCAGCAGCTTCGGACGGAGAGACACCGGGGAGCTGTTTTTT. This translates into CASSFGRRDTGELFF. This chain joins TRBV7-9 and TRBJ2-2; D is unclear. This CDR3 is built from 15 residues. Germline V gene sequence: CDR1 SEHNR, CDR2 FQNEAQ (reference sequence). V dropped 3 bases and J dropped 3 bases, with 11 bases sitting between them.

This chain joins TRBV2 and TRBJ2-2, with D unresolved. Germline V lookup: CDR1 SNHLY, CDR2 FYNNEI. The CDR3 covers 12 residues. The V gene lost 6 bases and the J gene lost 2 bases, with 4 bases spanning the gap. The CDR3 is CASRVNTGELFF. CDR3 sequence (DNA): TGTGCCAGCAGAGTCAACACCGGGGAGCTGTTTTTT. Together with reference TRBV2 and TRBJ2-2, the CDR3 gives the full variable domain: EPEVTQTPSHQVTQMGQEVILRCVPISNHLYFYWYRQILGQKVEFLVSFYNNEISEKSEIFDDQFSVERPDGSNFTLKIRSTKLEDSAMYFCASRVNTGELFFGEGSRLTVL.

The J gene is TRBJ1-5, the V gene TRBV30, with TRBD1 as a possible D gene (6 bases). Trimming removed 1 base at V and 4 bases at J, with 14 bases between. This CDR3 has 15 residues. Germline values: CDR1 GTSNPN, CDR2 SVGIG (reference sequence). The CDR3 DNA reads TGTGCCTGGAGTGACTCCTGGGACATAAATCAGCCCCAGCATTTT. It translates to CAWSDSWDINQPQHF.

The chain couples TRBV27 to TRBJ2-1, with TRBD2 matching 9 bases. V lost 2 bases to trimming and J lost 9 bases; unmatched junction nucleotides: 8. Per germline, CDR1 MNHEY and CDR2 SMNVEV (reference sequence). The CDR3 has 15 amino acids. The CDR3 loop reads CASSLGGLAGTEQFF. The DNA for the CDR3 is TGTGCCAGCAGTTTAGGAGGTCTAGCGGGGACTGAGCAGTTCTTC.

V is TRBV4-1 and J is TRBJ2-7; no definite D call. V lost 0 bases and J lost 1, with 13 bases in between. The CDR3 runs 16 residues. The germline gives CDR1 MGHRA, CDR2 YSYEKL. The CDR3 protein is CASSQDGGQASYEQYF. CDR3 nucleotides: TGCGCCAGCAGCCAAGATGGTGGGCAGGCTTCCTACGAGCAGTACTTC.

The chain links TRBV7-8 to TRBJ2-7; 15 nucleotides agree with TRBD2. From germline, CDR1 is SGHVS and CDR2 FQNEAQ. J gave up 0 bases and V 5 bases, and 20 bases lay outside the gene matches. The CDR3 covers 22 residues. CDR3 sequence: CASSLLLGGPGLAGGRSYEQYF. The DNA for the CDR3 is TGTGCCAGCAGCCTATTGTTGGGCGGGCCGGGACTAGCGGGAGGTCGCTCCTACGAGCAGTACTTC.

The chain couples TRBV7-2 to TRBJ2-5; D uncertain. Trimming pared 1 base from V and 4 bases from J, leaving 4 bases between. CDR3 size: 12 residues. CDR1 and CDR2 (germline): SGHTA, FQGNSA. CDR3 sequence (DNA): TGTGCCAGCAGCTTAGGGCCAGAGACCCAGTACTTC. It translates to CASSLGPETQYF. Based on the CDR3 plus reference TRBV7-2 and TRBJ2-5, the full variable domain is GAGVSQSPSNKVTEKGKDVELRCDPISGHTALYWYRQSLGQGLEFLIYFQGNSAPDKSGLPSDRFSAERTGGSVSTLTIQRTQQEDSAVYLCASSLGPETQYFGPGTRLLVL.

V usage is TRBV4-3 and J usage is TRBJ1-6; a weak D match, TRBD1 (5 bases). V was clipped by 2 bases and J by 10 bases, with 15 bases between them. CDR1 and CDR2 (germline): LGHNA, YSLEER. The CDR3 totals 15 residues. The DNA for the CDR3 is TGCGCCAGCAGCCAACTGACAGCAGGAACCTCACCCCTCCACTTT. Encoded protein: CASSQLTAGTSPLHF.

V gene TRBV15 combines with J gene TRBJ1-1; 8 positions agree with TRBD1. The germline V gene has CDR1 LNHNV and CDR2 YYDKDF (reference sequence). The CDR3 totals 13 residues. Trimming cost V 6 bases and J 2 bases; bases outside gene matches: 2. The CDR3 sequence is CATSGQGNTEAFF. In nucleotides, the CDR3 is TGTGCCACCAGTGGACAGGGAAACACTGAAGCTTTCTTT.

The rearrangement joins TRBV30 to TRBJ1-5; D might be TRBD1 (5 bases). The germline V gene encodes CDR1 GTSNPN and CDR2 SVGIG (reference sequence). The CDR3 has 18 amino acids. The V and J ends lost 0 bases and 2 bases respectively, with 20 bases between them. The CDR3: CAWSVRGQQVRGNQPQHF. CDR3 nucleotide sequence: TGTGCCTGGAGTGTACGAGGGCAACAGGTAAGGGGCAATCAGCCCCAGCATTTT.

CDR3 sequence (DNA): TGTGCCAGCAGCCCACGTACTAGCGGGAGGCGAGAGACCCAGTACTTC. This translates into CASSPRTSGRRETQYF. The chain carries TRBV7-2 and TRBJ2-5; TRBD2 aligns across 12 bases. The ends lost 5 bases at V and 4 bases at J; junction bases unmatched: 8. CDR3 size: 16 residues. Germline values: CDR1 SGHTA, CDR2 FQGNSA.

V gene TRBV28 combines with J gene TRBJ2-1, with D tentatively TRBD2 (6 bases). Germline-derived CDR1 and CDR2 are MDHEN and SYDVKM. The ends were cut back, 4 bases at V and 3 bases at J, with 16 bases in the middle. This CDR3 region has 16 residues. This CDR3 is CASSSLSGVLYNEQFF. The CDR3 bases are TGTGCCAGCAGTTCCCTCTCGGGAGTACTCTACAATGAGCAGTTCTTC.

The genes are TRBV9 and TRBJ2-1, with D possibly matching TRBD2 (6 bases). The V gene's germline CDR1 is SGDLS and CDR2 YYNGEE. CDR3 size: 15 residues. Trimming left V 4 bases short and J 5 bases short, with 16 bases between. DNA for the CDR3: TGTGCCAGCAGCCCGGGACCGGGGGTCCACAATGAGCAGTTCTTC. Translation: CASSPGPGVHNEQFF.

The rearrangement links TRBV28 to TRBJ1-2; 7 bases align to TRBD1. Germline V lookup: CDR1 MDHEN, CDR2 SYDVKM. The CDR3 runs 15 residues. V lost 7 bases, J lost 4 bases, and 12 bases stayed unmatched. As DNA, the CDR3 is TGTGCCAGCACCTTCCGGTCGGGACAGCTCTATGGCTACACCTTC. This gives the protein CASTFRSGQLYGYTF.

This clone came up a few times. V usage is TRBV29-1 and J usage is TRBJ1-1; unclear D gene. Germline CDR1 and CDR2: SQVTM and ANQGSEA. V was trimmed by 2 bases and J by 10 bases, leaving 11 bases between them. This CDR3 spans 11 amino acids. In DNA form, the CDR3 reads TGCAGCGTTGAAAGCTCCCGAGGAGCTTTCTTT. It specifies CSVESSRGAFF.

Notes on this clone: This specimen includes other DNA sequences encoding the same CDR3. This chain links TRBV4-2 with TRBJ2-7; the D gene is possibly TRBD1 (7 bases). The V gene lost 3 bases and the J gene lost 3 bases, with 12 bases spanning the gap. Looked up from germline, CDR1 is LGHNA and CDR2 is YNFKEQ. The CDR3 is 14 residues long. As DNA, the CDR3 is TGTGCCAGCAGCCAGGGGGGACAGAGCTACGAGCAGTACTTC. Translating gives CASSQGGQSYEQYF.

The chain is built from TRBV10-3 and TRBJ1-5, with 7 positions matching TRBD1. Germline CDR1 reads ENHRY; CDR2 reads SYGVKD. CDR3 length: 13 amino acids. After removal of 6 bases from V and 5 bases from J, the junction contained 4 bases not matched to a gene. CDR3 DNA: TGTGCCATCAGCGCCGGGACAGATCAGCCCCAGCATTTT. This sequence encodes CAISAGTDQPQHF.

This clone was observed once. This chain connects TRBV7-9 to TRBJ1-1; 7 positions agree with TRBD1. V lost 3 bases to trimming and J lost 7 bases; unmatched junction nucleotides: 2. CDR1 SEHNR and CDR2 FQNEAQ come from the germline V gene (reference sequence). The CDR3 sequence is 12 residues long. The CDR3, as DNA: TGTGCCAGCAGCTTTGGGACAGATGAAGCTTTCTTT. Translating it yields CASSFGTDEAFF.

This clone was recorded only once. The chain recombines TRBV28 with TRBJ1-2, with D hard to call. The length of the CDR3 is 14 residues. Trimming took 7 bases from V and 7 from J, leaving 19 bases between them. The germline V gene encodes CDR1 MDHEN and CDR2 SYDVKM. DNA of the CDR3: TGTGCCAGCACAACTATAACAGAGGAGGGTGGCTACACCTTC. This translates into CASTTITEEGGYTF.

The V gene is TRBV18, the J gene TRBJ1-2, with 7 bases fitting TRBD1. The CDR3 contains 15 residues. Germline assignment: CDR1 KGHSH and CDR2 LQKENI. V gave up 3 bases and J gave up 5 bases; unmatched junction bases: 9. Written as DNA, the CDR3 is TGTGCCAGCTCACCCCAGGGGGTTTCGGGATATGGCTACACCTTC. Its translation: CASSPQGVSGYGYTF.

This chain joins TRBV5-1 and TRBJ2-5; possible D gene TRBD2, 5 bases. V was shortened by 4 bases and J by 3 bases, with 13 bases between the two germline ends. The CDR3 is 14 residues long. The germline gives CDR1 SGHRS, CDR2 YFSETQ. CDR3 region: CASSPVRREETQYF. In nucleotides, the CDR3 is TGCGCCAGCAGCCCCGTTCGGCGGGAAGAGACCCAGTACTTC.

This sequence joins TRBV7-3 and TRBJ2-1; TRBD2 matches at 9 bases. Trimming took 2 bases from V and 10 from J; bases not matched to a gene: 9. Germline V gene sequence: CDR1 SGHTA, CDR2 FQGTGA. The CDR3 length is 15 residues. The CDR3 loop is CASSLAAGGQNEQFF. CDR3 nucleotide sequence: TGTGCCAGCAGCTTAGCGGCGGGAGGGCAAAACGAGCAGTTCTTC.

The chain combines TRBV30 with TRBJ2-7; a weak D match, TRBD1 (5 bases). The germline V gene encodes CDR1 GTSNPN and CDR2 SVGIG (reference sequence). V was shortened by 3 bases and J by 3 bases, with 9 bases between the two germline ends. This CDR3 is 12 amino acids long. The CDR3 bases are TGTGCCTGGAGGAAGGGGCGCTACGAGCAGTACTTC. This translates into CAWRKGRYEQYF.

The CDR3 reads CASRQTGINTEAFF. DNA for the CDR3: TGTGCCAGCAGACAAACAGGAATCAACACTGAAGCTTTCTTT. V gene TRBV25-1 combines with J gene TRBJ1-1, with D possibly being TRBD1 (5 bases). Per the germline V gene, CDR1 is MGHDK and CDR2 is SYGVNS. This CDR3 spans 14 amino acids. V lost 6 bases and J 2 bases, leaving 13 bases between the germline ends.